This T cell receptor (beta chain) stems from a study of CD8 T cells in ankylosing spondylitis. Study-level findings and limits: A number of the motif variants had already been described in reactive arthritis synovial fluid and blood.

V lost 2 bases to trimming and J lost 2 bases; unmatched junction nucleotides: 15. CDR3 size: 19 residues. Germline assignment: CDR1 SGHTA and CDR2 FQGTGA. Ten or more counts support this clonotype. Its target is unknown. Each CDR3 protein gets one entry after TCRdb re-called the 5' RACE reads with MiXCR. This sample has roughly 180,000 distinct CDR3 sequences, with 10% to 15% found just once. The clonotype originates from a female donor with ankylosing spondylitis or in good health (not recorded which). The sequenced sample was blood, either unsorted or a sorted T cell fraction (not recorded which). V and J are TRBV7-3 and TRBJ2-1; 7 nucleotides line up with TRBD1. The DNA of the CDR3 is TGTGCCAGCAGCTTATTCCAGGGACAGACAGCGGAGACCTACAATGAGCAGTTCTTC. This sequence encodes CASSLFQGQTAETYNEQFF.